The TCR beta chain under discussion was sequenced for a study of blood T cell repertoires in COVID-19. Study-level background: COVID-19 samples collected from the United States, Italy and Spain covered acute and convalescent phases. T cells, B-cell-depleted T cells, or PBMCs provided the cDNA or gDNA that served as material.

In the source study's methods: The authors estimated nucleated cell counts from reference gene primer amplification. The method was immunoSEQ multiplex PCR; TCRdb's version includes in-frame clones alone and lacks a portion of them. Clone size and V and J calls were adopted from that table, with D and trimming inferred from the DNA. Of around 250,000 clones in the sample, approximately 82% are singletons; the top ten hold 4.5% to 6%. CDR1 is MGHDK and CDR2 is SYGVNS in the germline V gene. CDR3 length equals 13 residues. With 2 bases removed from V and 5 bases from J, the gap between germline ends came to 9 bases. Enrollees, about 18 to 95 years old, lived in about two dozen US areas.

The sequenced sample was PBMCs or T cells enriched from blood (not recorded which). The sequence was obtained from a man in his forties or fifties who had been exposed to COVID-19. The chain couples TRBV25-1 to TRBJ1-1; D gene uncertain. The CDR3 region is CASSEGPGTEAFF. The CDR3 DNA sequence: TGTGCCAGCAGTGAAGGGCCGGGGACTGAAGCTTTCTTT.